These 9 T cell receptor beta chains were sequenced from one sample in a study of blood T cell repertoires in COVID-19. Assay used: immunoSEQ multiplex PCR; TCRdb lists only in-frame clones, some missing. In the table there are over 110,000 clones, around 72% of which are singletons. Sample: peripheral blood. The source of these receptors is a woman aged 60-70 years with acute or convalescent COVID-19.

This clone showed up just a few times. The chain uses TRBV27 and TRBJ2-7, with D tentatively TRBD2 (6 bases). This CDR3 has 13 residues. Trimming took 5 bases from V and 7 from J, leaving 15 bases between them. Germline assignment: CDR1 MNHEY and CDR2 SMNVEV (reference sequence). DNA of the CDR3: TGTGCCAGCAGTCCCGGAGGGCCTGGGGAGCAGTACTTC. This translates into CASSPGGPGEQYF.

The chain carries TRBV5-1 and TRBJ2-1, with 7 bases matching TRBD2. Germline values: CDR1 SGHRS, CDR2 YFSETQ. V gave up 6 bases and J gave up 3 bases; unmatched junction bases: 9. The CDR3 is 15 residues long. CDR3 bases: TGCGCCAGCACCCCTAACAGCGGGGTCTACAATGAGCAGTTCTTC. Translating it yields CASTPNSGVYNEQFF.

The chain employs TRBV7-7 and TRBJ2-5; TRBD1 agrees at 8 bases. V gave up 3 bases and J gave up 4 bases; unmatched junction bases: 7. CDR3 length: 15 amino acids. Germline CDR1 is SSHAT and CDR2 is FNYEAQ (reference sequence). The CDR3 is CASSFGQGARETQYF. CDR3 DNA sequence: TGTGCCAGCAGCTTTGGGCAGGGGGCGCGAGAGACCCAGTACTTC.

This chain joins TRBV10-3 and TRBJ2-2; TRBD1 aligns across 8 bases. With V trimmed by 10 bases and J by 5 bases, 6 bases remained unmatched. CDR1 ENHRY and CDR2 SYGVKD come from the germline V gene. The CDR3 has 13 residues. The CDR3 nucleotides read TGTGCCACCTTTCGACAGGGGACCGGGGAGCTGTTTTTT. It codes for CATFRQGTGELFF.

The J gene is TRBJ2-1, the V gene TRBV19; D possibly corresponds to TRBD1 (5 bases). The CDR3 spans 13 residues. With 10 bases removed from V and 1 base from J, the gap between germline ends came to 11 bases. From germline, CDR1 is LNHDA and CDR2 SQIVND (reference sequence). The CDR3 loop reads CAIIRASYNEQFF. The CDR3, as DNA: TGTGCCATTATCAGGGCTTCCTACAATGAGCAGTTCTTC.

The chain is built from TRBV7-3 and TRBJ2-1; D ambiguous. CDR1 and CDR2 from the germline V gene are SGHTA and FQGTGA. The CDR3 length is 15 residues. Trimming removed 10 bases at V and 0 bases at J, with 16 bases between. The CDR3 bases are TGTGCCACCTCCCTTGAACCTATCTCCTACAATGAGCAGTTCTTC. Protein sequence: CATSLEPISYNEQFF.

The V gene is TRBV20-1, the J gene TRBJ2-5; D remains unclear. V was shortened by 2 bases and J by 5 bases, with 6 bases between the two germline ends. Germline V gene sequence: CDR1 DFQATT, CDR2 SNEGSKA (reference sequence). The CDR3 runs to 11 residues. CDR3 nucleotides: TGCAGTGCTAGAAATCGGGAGACCCAGTACTTC. This codes for CSARNRETQYF.

The rearrangement joins TRBV5-1 to TRBJ2-3; a possible D gene is TRBD1 (6 bases). Germline V gene sequence: CDR1 SGHRS, CDR2 YFSETQ. Trimming pared 4 bases from V and 2 bases from J, leaving 11 bases between. The CDR3 loop spans 14 amino acids. The CDR3 region is CASSPGDPTDTQYF. The CDR3 nucleotides read TGCGCCAGCAGCCCAGGGGATCCCACAGATACGCAGTATTTT.

In nucleotides, the CDR3 is TGTGCCAGTAGTTCCACGGCCCGGGTCGGGGGAGAGACCCAGTACTTC. This gives the protein CASSSTARVGGETQYF. The V call is TRBV19, the J call TRBJ2-5, with D maybe TRBD2 (6 bases). The CDR3 length is 16 residues. Trimming removed 5 bases at V and 4 bases at J, with 20 bases between. Germline loops: CDR1 LNHDA, CDR2 SQIVND (reference sequence).